These T cell receptor beta chains were read from a single sample in a study of blood T cell repertoires in COVID-19. Produced via immunoSEQ multiplex PCR; TCRdb's table is partial and in-frame only. The sample gives around 310,000 clones, around 87% of which show up once; 0.95% to 1.3% is in the top ten. The sequencing input was peripheral blood. These receptors originate from a woman aged 40 to 49 with COVID-19, enrolled during active disease. The CDR3 runs from the conserved cysteine through the conserved F or W. The D gene is left open where the match is weak. Clone size, where shown, is once, few, many, or a class for clones that have expanded.

once	14	TRBV2	NA	TRBJ1-5	CASSEQVSNQPQHF	TGTGCCAGCAGTGAACAGGTTAGCAATCAGCCCCAGCATTTT
NA	14	TRBV6-4	TRBD1	TRBJ1-6	CASSPGQNNSPLHF	TGTGCCAGCAGCCCGGGACAGAATAATTCACCCCTCCACTTT
NA	16	TRBV27	TRBD1	TRBJ2-7	CASNAPDGTGVYEQYF	TGTGCCAGCAATGCGCCAGACGGGACAGGGGTGTACGAGCAGTACTTC
NA	16	TRBV6-5	NA	TRBJ2-7	CASSYSSPGSPYEQYF	TGTGCCAGCAGTTACTCGTCGCCAGGGTCCCCCTACGAGCAGTACTTC
NA	16	TRBV19	TRBD1	TRBJ2-7	CASSPSSDRAAYEQYF	TGTGCCAGTAGTCCTTCCTCGGACAGGGCAGCCTACGAGCAGTACTTC
few	14	TRBV30	NA	TRBJ1-5	CAWSVRQGMGPQHF	TGTGCCTGGAGTGTTCGGCAGGGGATGGGGCCCCAGCATTTT
NA	14	TRBV5-5	TRBD1	TRBJ1-1	CASSPTGGRTEAFF	TGTGCCAGCAGCCCGACAGGGGGTCGAACTGAAGCTTTCTTT
NA	14	TRBV29-1	NA	TRBJ1-3	CSVEDRLSGNTIYF	TGCAGCGTTGAGGACAGACTCTCTGGAAACACCATATATTTT
few	17	TRBV5-1	TRBD1	TRBJ1-4	CASSLRQGRGTNEKLFF	TGCGCCAGCAGCTTGAGACAGGGTAGGGGAACTAATGAAAAACTGTTTTTT
few	15	TRBV28	TRBD1	TRBJ2-7	CASTSHDRGSYEQYF	TGTGCCAGCACCTCTCATGACAGGGGAAGCTACGAGCAGTACTTC
NA	15	TRBV18	TRBD1	TRBJ2-3	CASSPDRGHGDTQYF	TGTGCCAGCTCACCTGACAGGGGGCATGGAGATACGCAGTATTTT
once	15	TRBV11-2	TRBD2	TRBJ2-2	CASSLVGTSVGELFF	TGTGCCAGCAGCTTAGTGGGGACTAGCGTCGGGGAGCTGTTTTTT
NA	14	TRBV5-1	TRBD1	TRBJ1-1	CASSGQGAITEAFF	TGCGCCAGCAGCGGACAGGGGGCGATCACTGAAGCTTTCTTT
NA	15	TRBV6-5	TRBD1	TRBJ1-3	CASSSTGAGGNTIYF	TGTGCCAGCAGTTCCACAGGGGCCGGAGGAAACACCATATATTTT
NA	12	TRBV27	NA	TRBJ1-2	CASYGGLRGYTF	TGTGCCAGCTACGGGGGGCTAAGGGGCTACACCTTC
NA	16	TRBV28	NA	TRBJ1-2	CASSLARQASFYGYTF	TGTGCCAGCAGTTTGGCCAGACAGGCCTCGTTCTATGGCTACACCTTC
once	13	TRBV10-3	NA	TRBJ2-7	CAISESAAYEQYF	TGTGCCATCAGTGAGTCGGCAGCCTACGAGCAGTACTTC
NA	15	TRBV6-2/TRBV6-3	TRBD1	TRBJ2-7	CASSYPGTGSYEQYF	TGTGCCAGCAGTTATCCCGGGACAGGTTCCTACGAGCAGTACTTC
NA	15	TRBV27	NA	TRBJ1-1	CASAPSGGRSTEAFF	TGTGCCAGCGCCCCCTCGGGGGGCAGAAGCACTGAAGCTTTCTTT
NA	13	TRBV5-4	NA	TRBJ2-5	CASSFAGQETQYF	TGTGCCAGCAGCTTCGCCGGGCAAGAGACCCAGTACTTC
NA	15	TRBV5-1	NA	TRBJ1-5	CASSLEAGKGQPQHF	TGCGCCAGCAGCTTGGAGGCAGGGAAGGGTCAGCCCCAGCATTTT
NA	12	TRBV27	NA	TRBJ1-1	CASSRGNTEAFF	TGTGCCAGCAGCCGGGGGAACACTGAAGCTTTCTTT
NA	14	TRBV4-3	TRBD1	TRBJ2-2	CASSRRGYTGELFF	TGCGCCAGCAGCCGCAGGGGGTACACCGGGGAGCTGTTTTTT
NA	15	TRBV19	TRBD1	TRBJ1-1	CASSKTGFMNTEAFF	TGTGCCAGTAGTAAGACAGGGTTCATGAACACTGAAGCTTTCTTT
NA	13	TRBV9	NA	TRBJ1-2	CASSVVEGSGYTF	TGTGCCAGCAGCGTAGTGGAGGGCTCTGGCTACACCTTC
NA	14	TRBV19	TRBD1	TRBJ1-5	CASSIAFRGQPQHF	TGTGCCAGTAGTATTGCGTTCAGGGGGCAGCCCCAGCATTTT
NA	16	TRBV2	NA	TRBJ2-6	CANTGGGASGANVLTF	TGTGCCAACACCGGAGGGGGGGCCTCTGGGGCCAACGTCCTGACTTTC
few	13	TRBV7-4	TRBD1	TRBJ1-5	CASNGTDNQPQHF	TGTGCCAGCAACGGGACAGACAATCAGCCCCAGCATTTT
NA	15	TRBV24-1	NA	TRBJ2-7	CATSDLFAFSYEQYF	TGTGCCACCAGTGATTTATTCGCGTTCTCCTACGAGCAGTACTTC
NA	17	TRBV9	NA	TRBJ2-2	CASSAPRGNSNTGELFF	TGTGCCAGCAGCGCACCTAGGGGGAATTCGAACACCGGGGAGCTGTTTTTT
NA	18	TRBV4-1	NA	TRBJ1-4	CASSPHMQGVGSNEKLFF	TGCGCCAGCAGCCCACATATGCAGGGTGTGGGATCTAATGAAAAACTGTTTTTT
NA	15	TRBV2	TRBD1	TRBJ2-1	CASSPGQDLYNEQFF	TGTGCCAGCAGTCCCGGACAGGACCTATACAATGAGCAGTTCTTC
once	16	TRBV4-1	TRBD2	TRBJ2-3	CASSQGLAGGLDTQYF	TGCGCCAGCAGCCAAGGCCTAGCGGGGGGTTTGGATACGCAGTATTTT
once	15	TRBV28	NA	TRBJ1-5	CASIPPGAGGQPQHF	TGTGCCAGCATCCCACCGGGAGCAGGAGGCCAGCCCCAGCATTTT
once	16	TRBV7-2	TRBD2	TRBJ2-1	CASSAAGTSAYNEQFF	TGTGCCAGCAGCGCGGCAGGGACTAGCGCCTACAATGAGCAGTTCTTC